This T cell receptor beta chain was sequenced during a study of beta chain features in type 1 diabetes. Study results and caveats: The naive, central memory and Treg TCRB repertoires of patients appeared to be more similar to one another than those of healthy donors.

The CDR3 covers 15 residues. V lost 4 bases, J lost 0 bases, and 5 bases stayed unmatched. Germline-derived CDR1 and CDR2 are SQVTM and ANQGSEA. This clone was found a few times. Its matching antigen is unknown. Via the markers CD45RO/CCR7/CD25/CD127/CD95/CD27, stem cell-like memory, regulatory, central memory and naive CD4+ cells were sorted. Every bit of the isolated RNA underwent reverse transcription, so sequencing read expressed TCRB transcripts. This table comes from immunoSEQ multiplex PCR, and its TCRdb copy is limited to in-frame clones, with some not included. This table has roughly 300,000 clones, 14% appearing once.

This sequence originates from a man aged 25-40 years in good health. The sequenced sample consisted of central memory CD4+ T cells from blood. The chain joins TRBV29-1 to TRBJ2-1; 8 positions agree with TRBD2. CDR3 loop: CSVVSGSSSYNEQFF. CDR3 DNA: TGCAGCGTTGTAAGCGGGAGCAGCTCCTACAATGAGCAGTTCTTC.